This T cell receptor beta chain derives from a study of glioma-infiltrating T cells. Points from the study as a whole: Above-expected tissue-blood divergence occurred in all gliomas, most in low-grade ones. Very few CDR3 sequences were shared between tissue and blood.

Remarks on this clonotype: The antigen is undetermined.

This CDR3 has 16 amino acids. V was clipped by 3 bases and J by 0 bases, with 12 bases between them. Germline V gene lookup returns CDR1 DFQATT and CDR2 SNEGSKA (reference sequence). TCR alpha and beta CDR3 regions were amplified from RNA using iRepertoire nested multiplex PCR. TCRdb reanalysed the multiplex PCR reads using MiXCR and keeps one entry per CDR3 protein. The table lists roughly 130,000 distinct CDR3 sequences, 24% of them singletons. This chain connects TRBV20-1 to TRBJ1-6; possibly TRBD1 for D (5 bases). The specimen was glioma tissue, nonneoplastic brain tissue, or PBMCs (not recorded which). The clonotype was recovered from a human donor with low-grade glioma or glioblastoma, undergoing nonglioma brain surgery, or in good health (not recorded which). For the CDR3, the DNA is TGCAGTGCTAGCATGGGGGGAAGCTCCTATAATTCACCCCTCCACTTT. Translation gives CSASMGGSSYNSPLHF.